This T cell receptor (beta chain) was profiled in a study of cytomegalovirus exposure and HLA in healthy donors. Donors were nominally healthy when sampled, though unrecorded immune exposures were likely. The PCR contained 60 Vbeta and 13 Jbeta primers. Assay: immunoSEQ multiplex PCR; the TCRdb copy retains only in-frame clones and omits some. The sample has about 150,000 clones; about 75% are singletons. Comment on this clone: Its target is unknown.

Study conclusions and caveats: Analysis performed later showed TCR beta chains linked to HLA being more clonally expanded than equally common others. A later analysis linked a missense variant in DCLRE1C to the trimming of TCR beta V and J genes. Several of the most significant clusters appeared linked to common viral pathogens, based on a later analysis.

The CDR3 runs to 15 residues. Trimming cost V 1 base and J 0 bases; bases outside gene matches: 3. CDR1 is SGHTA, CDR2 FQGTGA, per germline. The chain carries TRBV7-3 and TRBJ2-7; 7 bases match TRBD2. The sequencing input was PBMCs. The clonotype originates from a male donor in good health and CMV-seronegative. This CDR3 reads CASSLRAGVSYEQYF. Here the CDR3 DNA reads TGTGCCAGCAGCTTAAGGGCGGGGGTCTCCTACGAGCAGTACTTC.